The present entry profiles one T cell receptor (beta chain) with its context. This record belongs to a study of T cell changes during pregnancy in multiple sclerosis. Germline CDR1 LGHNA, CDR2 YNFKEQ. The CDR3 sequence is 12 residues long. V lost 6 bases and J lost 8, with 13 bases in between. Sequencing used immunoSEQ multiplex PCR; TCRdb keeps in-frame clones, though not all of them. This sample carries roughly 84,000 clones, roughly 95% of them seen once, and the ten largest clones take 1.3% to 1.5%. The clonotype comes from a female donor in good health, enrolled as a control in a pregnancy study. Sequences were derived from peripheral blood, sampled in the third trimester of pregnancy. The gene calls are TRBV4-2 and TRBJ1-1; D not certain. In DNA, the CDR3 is TGTGCCAGCAGGCTGGCTTTTCAAGAAGCTTTCTTT. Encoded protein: CASRLAFQEAFF.